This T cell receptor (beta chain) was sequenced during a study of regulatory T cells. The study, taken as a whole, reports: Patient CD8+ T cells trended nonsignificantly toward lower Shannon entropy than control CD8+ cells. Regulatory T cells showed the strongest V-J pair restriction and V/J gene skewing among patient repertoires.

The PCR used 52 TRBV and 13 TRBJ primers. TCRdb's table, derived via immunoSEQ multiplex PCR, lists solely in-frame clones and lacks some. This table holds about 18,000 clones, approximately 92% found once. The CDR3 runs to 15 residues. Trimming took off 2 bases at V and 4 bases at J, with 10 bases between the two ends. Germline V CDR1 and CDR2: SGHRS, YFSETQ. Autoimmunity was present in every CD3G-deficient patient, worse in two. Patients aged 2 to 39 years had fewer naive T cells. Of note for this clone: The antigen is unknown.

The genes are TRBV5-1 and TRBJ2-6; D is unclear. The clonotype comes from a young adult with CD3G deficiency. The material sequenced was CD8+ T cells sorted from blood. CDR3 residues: CASSFLGPGANVLTF. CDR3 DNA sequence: TGCGCCAGCAGCTTCCTGGGCCCCGGGGCCAACGTCCTGACTTTC.